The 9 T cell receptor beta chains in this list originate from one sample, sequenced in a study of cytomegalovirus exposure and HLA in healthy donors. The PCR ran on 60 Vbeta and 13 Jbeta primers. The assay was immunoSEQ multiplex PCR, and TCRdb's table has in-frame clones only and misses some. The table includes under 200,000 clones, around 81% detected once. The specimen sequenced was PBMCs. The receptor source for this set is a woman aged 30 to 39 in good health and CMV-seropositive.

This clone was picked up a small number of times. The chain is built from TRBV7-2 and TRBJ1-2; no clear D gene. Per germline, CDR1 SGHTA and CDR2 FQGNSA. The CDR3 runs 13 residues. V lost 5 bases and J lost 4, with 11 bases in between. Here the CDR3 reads CASSPGGPYGYTF. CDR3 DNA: TGTGCCAGCAGCCCTGGAGGGCCCTATGGCTACACCTTC.

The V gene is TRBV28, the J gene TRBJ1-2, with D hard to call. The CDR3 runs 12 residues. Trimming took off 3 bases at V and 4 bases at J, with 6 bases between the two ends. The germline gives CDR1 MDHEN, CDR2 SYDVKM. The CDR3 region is CASSFMSYGYTF. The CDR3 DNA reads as TGTGCCAGCAGTTTTATGAGCTATGGCTACACCTTC.

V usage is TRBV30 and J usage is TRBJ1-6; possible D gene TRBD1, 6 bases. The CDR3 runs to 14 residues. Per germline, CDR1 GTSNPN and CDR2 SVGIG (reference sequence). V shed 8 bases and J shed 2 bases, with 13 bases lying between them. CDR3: CAGSRTAYNSPLHF. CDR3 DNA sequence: TGTGCCGGATCCCGGACAGCCTATAATTCACCCCTCCACTTT.

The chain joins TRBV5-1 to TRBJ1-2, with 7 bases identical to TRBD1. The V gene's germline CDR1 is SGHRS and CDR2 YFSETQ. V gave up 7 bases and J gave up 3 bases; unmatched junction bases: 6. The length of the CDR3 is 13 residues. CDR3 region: CASRSGTDYGYTF. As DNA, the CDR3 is TGCGCCAGCCGCTCGGGGACAGACTATGGCTACACCTTC.

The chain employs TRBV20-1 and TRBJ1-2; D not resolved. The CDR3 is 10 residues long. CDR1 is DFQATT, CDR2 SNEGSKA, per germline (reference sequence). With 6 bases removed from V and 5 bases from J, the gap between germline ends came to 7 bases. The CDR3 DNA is TGCAGTGCCGAGATTTATGGCTACACCTTC. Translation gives CSAEIYGYTF.

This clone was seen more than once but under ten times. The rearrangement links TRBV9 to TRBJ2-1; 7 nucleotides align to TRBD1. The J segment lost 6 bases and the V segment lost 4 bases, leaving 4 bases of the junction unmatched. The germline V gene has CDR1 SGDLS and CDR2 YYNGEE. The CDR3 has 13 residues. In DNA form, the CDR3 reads TGTGCCAGCAGCCCAGGGGGAAGCAATGAGCAGTTCTTC. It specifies CASSPGGSNEQFF.

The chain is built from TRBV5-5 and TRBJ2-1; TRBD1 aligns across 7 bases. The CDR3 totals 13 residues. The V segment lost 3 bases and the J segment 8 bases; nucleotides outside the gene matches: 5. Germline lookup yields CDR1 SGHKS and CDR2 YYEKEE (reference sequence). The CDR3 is CASSSTGHDEQFF. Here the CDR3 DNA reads TGTGCCAGCAGCTCGACAGGGCACGATGAGCAGTTCTTC.

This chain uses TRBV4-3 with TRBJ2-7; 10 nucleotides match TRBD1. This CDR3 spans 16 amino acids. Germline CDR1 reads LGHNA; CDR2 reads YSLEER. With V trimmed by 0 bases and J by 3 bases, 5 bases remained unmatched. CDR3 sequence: CASSQEGGQGFYEQYF. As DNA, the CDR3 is TGCGCCAGCAGCCAAGAGGGGGGACAGGGGTTCTACGAGCAGTACTTC.

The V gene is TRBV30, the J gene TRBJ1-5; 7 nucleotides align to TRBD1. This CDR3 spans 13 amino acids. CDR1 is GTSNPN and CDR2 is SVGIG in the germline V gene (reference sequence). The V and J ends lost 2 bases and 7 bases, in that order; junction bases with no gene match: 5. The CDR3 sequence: CAWSRGRGQPQHF. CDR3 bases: TGTGCCTGGAGTAGGGGGCGAGGGCAGCCCCAGCATTTT.